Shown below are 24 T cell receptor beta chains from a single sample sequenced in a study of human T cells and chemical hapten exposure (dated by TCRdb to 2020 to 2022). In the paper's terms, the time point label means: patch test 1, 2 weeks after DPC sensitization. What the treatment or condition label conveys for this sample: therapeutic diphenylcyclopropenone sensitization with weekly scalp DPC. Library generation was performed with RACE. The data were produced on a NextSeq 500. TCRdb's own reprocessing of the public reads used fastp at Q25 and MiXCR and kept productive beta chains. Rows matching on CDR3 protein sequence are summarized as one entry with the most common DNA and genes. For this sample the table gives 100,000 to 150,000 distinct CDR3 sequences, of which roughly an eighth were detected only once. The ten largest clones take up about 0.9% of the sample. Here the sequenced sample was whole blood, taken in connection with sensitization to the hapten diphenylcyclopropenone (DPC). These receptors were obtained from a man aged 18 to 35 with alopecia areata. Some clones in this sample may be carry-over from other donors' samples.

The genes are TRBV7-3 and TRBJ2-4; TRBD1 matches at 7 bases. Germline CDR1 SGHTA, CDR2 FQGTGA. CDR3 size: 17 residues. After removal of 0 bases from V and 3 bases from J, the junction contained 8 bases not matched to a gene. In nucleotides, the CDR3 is TGTGCCAGCAGCTTAACTGCGGTGACAGGGAACAAAAACATTCAGTACTTC. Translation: CASSLTAVTGNKNIQYF.

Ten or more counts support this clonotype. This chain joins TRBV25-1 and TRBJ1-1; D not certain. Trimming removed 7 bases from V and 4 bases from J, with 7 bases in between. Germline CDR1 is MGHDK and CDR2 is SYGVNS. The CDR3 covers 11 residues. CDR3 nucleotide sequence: TGTGCCAGCATTCTGGGCACTGAAGCTTTCTTT. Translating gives CASILGTEAFF.

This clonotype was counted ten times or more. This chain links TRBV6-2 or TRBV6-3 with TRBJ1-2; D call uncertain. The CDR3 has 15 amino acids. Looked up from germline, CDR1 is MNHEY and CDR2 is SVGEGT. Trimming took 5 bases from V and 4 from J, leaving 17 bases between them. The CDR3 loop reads CASSPAPGDGYGYTF. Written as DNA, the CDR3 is TGTGCCAGCAGTCCAGCTCCGGGAGATGGCTATGGCTACACCTTC.

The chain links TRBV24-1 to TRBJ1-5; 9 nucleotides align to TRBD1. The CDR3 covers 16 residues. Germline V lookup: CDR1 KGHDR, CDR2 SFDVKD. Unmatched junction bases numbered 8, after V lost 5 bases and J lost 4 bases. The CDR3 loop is CATSGPGQGRNQPQHF. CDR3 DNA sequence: TGTGCCACCAGTGGGCCGGGACAGGGAAGGAATCAGCCCCAGCATTTT.

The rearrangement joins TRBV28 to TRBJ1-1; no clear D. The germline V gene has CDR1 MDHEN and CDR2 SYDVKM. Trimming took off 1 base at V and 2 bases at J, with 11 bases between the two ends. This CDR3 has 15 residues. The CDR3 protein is CASSLYYRYNTEAFF. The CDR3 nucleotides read TGTGCCAGCAGTTTATATTACCGATACAACACTGAAGCTTTCTTT.

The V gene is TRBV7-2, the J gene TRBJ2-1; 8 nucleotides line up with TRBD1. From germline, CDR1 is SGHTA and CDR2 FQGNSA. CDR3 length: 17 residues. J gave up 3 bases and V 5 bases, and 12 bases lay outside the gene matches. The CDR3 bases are TGTGCCAGCAGCCTTCGGGCAGGGGGCTATCTCTACAATGAGCAGTTCTTC. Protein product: CASSLRAGGYLYNEQFF.

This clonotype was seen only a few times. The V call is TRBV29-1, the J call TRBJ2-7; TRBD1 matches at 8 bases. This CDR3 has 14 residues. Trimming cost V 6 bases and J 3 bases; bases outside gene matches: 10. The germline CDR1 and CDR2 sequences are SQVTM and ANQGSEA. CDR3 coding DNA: TGCAGCGTCCGAGGACAGGGAAAGATCTACGAGCAGTACTTC. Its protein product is CSVRGQGKIYEQYF.

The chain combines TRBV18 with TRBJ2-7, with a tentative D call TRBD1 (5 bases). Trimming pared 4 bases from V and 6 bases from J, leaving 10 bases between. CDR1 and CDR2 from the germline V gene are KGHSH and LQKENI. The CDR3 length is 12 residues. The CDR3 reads CASSLQGLEQYF. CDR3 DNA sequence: TGTGCCAGCTCACTCCAGGGTCTCGAGCAGTACTTC.

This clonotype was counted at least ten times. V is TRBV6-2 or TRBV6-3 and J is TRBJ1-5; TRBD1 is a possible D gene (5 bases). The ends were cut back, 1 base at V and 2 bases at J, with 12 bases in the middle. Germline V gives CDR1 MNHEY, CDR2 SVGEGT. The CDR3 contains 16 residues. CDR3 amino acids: CASSYFDLGGNQPQHF. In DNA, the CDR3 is TGTGCCAGCAGTTACTTCGACCTGGGGGGCAATCAGCCCCAGCATTTT.

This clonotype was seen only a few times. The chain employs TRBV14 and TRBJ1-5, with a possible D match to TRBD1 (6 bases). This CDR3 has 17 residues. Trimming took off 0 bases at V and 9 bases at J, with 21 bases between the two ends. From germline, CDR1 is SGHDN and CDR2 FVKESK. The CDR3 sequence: CASSQEIHNSVGGPQHF. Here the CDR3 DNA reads TGTGCCAGCAGCCAAGAAATTCATAACAGCGTAGGGGGGCCCCAGCATTTT.

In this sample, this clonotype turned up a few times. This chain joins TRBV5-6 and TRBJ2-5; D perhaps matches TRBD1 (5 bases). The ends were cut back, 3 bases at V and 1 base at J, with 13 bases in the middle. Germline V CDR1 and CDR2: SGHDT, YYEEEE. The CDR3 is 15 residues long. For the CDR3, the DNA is TGTGCCAGCAGCTCCCACTCGGACACCCAAGAGACCCAGTACTTC. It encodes CASSSHSDTQETQYF.

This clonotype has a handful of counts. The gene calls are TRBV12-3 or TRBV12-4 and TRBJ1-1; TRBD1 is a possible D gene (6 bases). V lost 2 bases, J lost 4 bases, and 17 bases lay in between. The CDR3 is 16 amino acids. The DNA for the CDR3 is TGTGCCAGCAGTTTACTGAGAGGACAGCCAGTCACTGAAGCTTTCTTT. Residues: CASSLLRGQPVTEAFF.

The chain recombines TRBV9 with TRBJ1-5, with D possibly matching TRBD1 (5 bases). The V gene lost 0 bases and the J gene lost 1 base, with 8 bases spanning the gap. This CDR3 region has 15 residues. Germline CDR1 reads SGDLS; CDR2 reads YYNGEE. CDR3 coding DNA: TGTGCCAGCAGCGTAGCGGGGACGAGCAATCAGCCCCAGCATTTT. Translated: CASSVAGTSNQPQHF.

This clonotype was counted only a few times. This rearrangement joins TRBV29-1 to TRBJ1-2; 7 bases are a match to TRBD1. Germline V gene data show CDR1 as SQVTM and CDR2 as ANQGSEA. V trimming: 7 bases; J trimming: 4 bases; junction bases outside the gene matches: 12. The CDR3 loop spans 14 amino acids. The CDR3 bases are TGCAGCGCCGTGGGAGGGGACAGAGCCTATGGCTACACCTTC. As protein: CSAVGGDRAYGYTF.

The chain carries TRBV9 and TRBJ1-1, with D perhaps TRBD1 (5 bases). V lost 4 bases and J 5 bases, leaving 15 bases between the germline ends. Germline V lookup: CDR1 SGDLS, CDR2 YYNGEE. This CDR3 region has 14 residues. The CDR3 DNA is TGTGCCAGCAGCAAGGGGACCGTCACAACTGAAGCTTTCTTT. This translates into CASSKGTVTTEAFF. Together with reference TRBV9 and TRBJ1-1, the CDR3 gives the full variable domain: DSGVTQTPKHLITATGQRVTLRCSPRSGDLSVYWYQQSLDQGLQFLIQYYNGEERAKGNILERFSAQQFPDLHSELNLSSLELGDSALYFCASSKGTVTTEAFFGQGTRLTVV.

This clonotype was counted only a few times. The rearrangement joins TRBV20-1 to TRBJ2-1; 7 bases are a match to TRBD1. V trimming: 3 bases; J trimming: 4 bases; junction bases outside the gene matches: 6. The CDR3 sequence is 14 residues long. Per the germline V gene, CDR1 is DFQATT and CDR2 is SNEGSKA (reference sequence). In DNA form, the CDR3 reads TGCAGTGCTAGGGGACGGGACAGTTACAATGAGCAGTTCTTC. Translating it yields CSARGRDSYNEQFF.

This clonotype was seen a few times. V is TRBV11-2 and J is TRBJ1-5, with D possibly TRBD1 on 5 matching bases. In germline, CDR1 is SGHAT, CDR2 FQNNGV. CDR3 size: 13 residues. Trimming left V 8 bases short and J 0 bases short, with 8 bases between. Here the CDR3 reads CASAGNSNQPQHF. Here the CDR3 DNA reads TGTGCCAGCGCAGGGAATAGCAATCAGCCCCAGCATTTT.

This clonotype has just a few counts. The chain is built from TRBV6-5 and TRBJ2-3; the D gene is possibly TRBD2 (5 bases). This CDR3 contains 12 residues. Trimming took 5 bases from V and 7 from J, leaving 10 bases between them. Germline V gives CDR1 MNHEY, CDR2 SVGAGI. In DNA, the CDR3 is TGTGCCAGCAGTGGGCAGACTAATACGCAGTATTTT. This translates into CASSGQTNTQYF.

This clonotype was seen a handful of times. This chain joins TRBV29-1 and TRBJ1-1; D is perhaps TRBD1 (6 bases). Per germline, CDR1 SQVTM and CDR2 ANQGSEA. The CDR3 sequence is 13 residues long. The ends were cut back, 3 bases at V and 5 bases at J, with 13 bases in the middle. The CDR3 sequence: CSVERGARTEAFF. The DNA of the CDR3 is TGCAGCGTTGAGCGGGGGGCGAGGACTGAAGCTTTCTTT.

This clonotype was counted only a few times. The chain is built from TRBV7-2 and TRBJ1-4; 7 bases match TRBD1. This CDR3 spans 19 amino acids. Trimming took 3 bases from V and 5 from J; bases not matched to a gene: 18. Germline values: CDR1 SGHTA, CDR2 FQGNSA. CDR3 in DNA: TGTGCCAGCAGCTTGGCGTCCAGTTACGAGACAGGGAAGAATGAAAAACTGTTTTTT. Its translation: CASSLASSYETGKNEKLFF.

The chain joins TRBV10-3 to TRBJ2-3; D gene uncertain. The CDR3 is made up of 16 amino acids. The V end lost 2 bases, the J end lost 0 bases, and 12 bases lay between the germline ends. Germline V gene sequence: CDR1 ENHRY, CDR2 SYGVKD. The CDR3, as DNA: TGTGCCATCAGTGAGAACGGGTTATCTAGCACAGATACGCAGTATTTT. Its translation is CAISENGLSSTDTQYF.

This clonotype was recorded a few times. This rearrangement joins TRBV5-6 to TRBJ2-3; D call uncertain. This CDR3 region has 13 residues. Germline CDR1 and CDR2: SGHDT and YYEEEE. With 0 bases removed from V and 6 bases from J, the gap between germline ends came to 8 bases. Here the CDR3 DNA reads TGTGCCAGCAGCTTGGTTGGAAACGATACGCAGTATTTT. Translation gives CASSLVGNDTQYF.

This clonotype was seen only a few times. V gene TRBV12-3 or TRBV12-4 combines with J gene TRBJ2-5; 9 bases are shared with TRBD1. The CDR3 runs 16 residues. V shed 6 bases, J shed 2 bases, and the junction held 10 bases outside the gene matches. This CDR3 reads CASSLTVDRGQETQYF. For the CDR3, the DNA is TGTGCCAGCAGCCTAACGGTCGACAGGGGGCAAGAGACCCAGTACTTC.

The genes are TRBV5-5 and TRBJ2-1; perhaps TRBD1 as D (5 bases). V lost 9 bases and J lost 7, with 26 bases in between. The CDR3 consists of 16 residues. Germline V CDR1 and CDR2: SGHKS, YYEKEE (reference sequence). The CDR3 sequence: CATNPVSTVRGNEQFF. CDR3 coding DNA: TGTGCCACCAACCCTGTTTCGACAGTCCGAGGTAATGAGCAGTTCTTC.